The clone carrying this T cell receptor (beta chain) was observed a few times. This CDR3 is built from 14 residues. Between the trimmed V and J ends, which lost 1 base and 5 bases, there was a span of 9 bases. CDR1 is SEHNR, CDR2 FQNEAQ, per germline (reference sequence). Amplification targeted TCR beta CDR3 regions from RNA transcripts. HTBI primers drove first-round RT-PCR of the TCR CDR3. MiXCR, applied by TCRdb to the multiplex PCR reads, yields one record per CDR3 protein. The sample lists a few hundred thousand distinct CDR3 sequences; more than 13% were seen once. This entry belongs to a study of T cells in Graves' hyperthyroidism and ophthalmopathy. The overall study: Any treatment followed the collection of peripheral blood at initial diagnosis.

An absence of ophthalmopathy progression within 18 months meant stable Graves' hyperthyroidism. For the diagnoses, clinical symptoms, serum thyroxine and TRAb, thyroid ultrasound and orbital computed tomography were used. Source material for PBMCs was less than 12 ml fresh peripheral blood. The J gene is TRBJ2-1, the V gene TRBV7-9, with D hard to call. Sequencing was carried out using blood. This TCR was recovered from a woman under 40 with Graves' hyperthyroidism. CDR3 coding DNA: TGTGCCAGCAGCTTAGTCTCCGAAGACAATGAGCAGTTCTTC. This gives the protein CASSLVSEDNEQFF.